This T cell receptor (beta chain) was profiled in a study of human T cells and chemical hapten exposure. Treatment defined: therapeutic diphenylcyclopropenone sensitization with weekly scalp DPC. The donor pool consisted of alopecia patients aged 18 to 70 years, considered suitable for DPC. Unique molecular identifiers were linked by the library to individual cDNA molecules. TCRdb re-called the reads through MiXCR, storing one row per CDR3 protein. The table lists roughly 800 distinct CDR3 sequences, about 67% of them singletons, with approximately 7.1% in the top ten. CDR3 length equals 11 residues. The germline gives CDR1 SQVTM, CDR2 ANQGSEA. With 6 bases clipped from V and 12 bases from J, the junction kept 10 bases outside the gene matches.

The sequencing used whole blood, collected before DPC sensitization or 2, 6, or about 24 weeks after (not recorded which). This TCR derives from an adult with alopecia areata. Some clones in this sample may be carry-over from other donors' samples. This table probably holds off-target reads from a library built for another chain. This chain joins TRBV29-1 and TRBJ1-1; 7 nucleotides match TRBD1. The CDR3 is CSVGLRDRTFF. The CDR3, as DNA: TGCAGCGTAGGCCTCCGGGACAGAACTTTCTTT.